The 16 T cell receptor beta chains below all came from one sample that was sequenced in a study of Ad26.COV2.S vaccination and SARS-CoV-2 variants. Treatment given: about 20 received Ad26.COV2.S at low or high dose, single or two shots; several received placebo; per-sample allocation not given. Each sample was drawn 63 days after the first injection (of vaccine or placebo). The method was immunoSEQ multiplex PCR; TCRdb's version includes in-frame clones alone and lacks a portion of them. Of roughly 320,000 clones in the sample, roughly 86% were seen once. The starting material was peripheral blood, obtained in a trial of Ad26.COV2.S vaccine versus placebo. The receptors stem from a person between 18 and 65 years old who received the Ad26.COV2.S COVID-19 vaccine or a placebo.

This clone was counted a single time. V and J are TRBV5-6 and TRBJ1-1; a possible D gene is TRBD1 (5 bases). This CDR3 spans 13 amino acids. The germline V gene has CDR1 SGHDT and CDR2 YYEEEE. V was trimmed by 5 bases and J by 4 bases, leaving 12 bases between them. For the CDR3, the DNA is TGTGCCAGCAGTTCGATTCAGGGCACTGAAGCTTTCTTT. Its translation: CASSSIQGTEAFF.

This chain joins TRBV6-2 or TRBV6-3 and TRBJ1-2; 8 nucleotides match TRBD1. Trimming took 5 bases from V and 7 from J; bases not matched to a gene: 12. The germline gives CDR1 MNHEY, CDR2 SVGEGT. The CDR3 runs 15 residues. CDR3 nucleotides: TGTGCCAGCAGTCATCGACTCCAGGGGGCAGCTGGCTACACCTTC. It translates to CASSHRLQGAAGYTF.

The V and J genes are TRBV5-1 and TRBJ1-1; 10 bases line up with TRBD1. V was clipped by 3 bases and J by 4 bases; unmatched bases: 6. The V gene's germline CDR1 is SGHRS and CDR2 YFSETQ. This CDR3 region has 15 residues. The DNA of the CDR3 is TGCGCCAGCAGCTCGGGACAGGGGAAGGGCACTGAAGCTTTCTTT. Translation gives CASSSGQGKGTEAFF.

For the CDR3, the DNA is TGTGCCAGCAGCGCGGGGAACTATGGCTACACCTTC. Its translation: CASSAGNYGYTF. The chain has TRBV6-2 or TRBV6-3 and TRBJ1-2; D unresolved. Germline-derived CDR1 and CDR2 are MNHEY and SVGEGT. The V gene lost 6 bases and the J gene lost 2 bases, with 7 bases spanning the gap. This CDR3 has 12 amino acids.

This sequence joins TRBV3-1 (or the pseudogene TRBV3-2) and TRBJ1-4; D might be TRBD1 (6 bases). V dropped 5 bases and J dropped 8 bases, with 21 bases sitting between them. The CDR3 is made up of 16 amino acids. In germline, CDR1 is LGHDT, CDR2 YNNKEL (reference sequence). CDR3: CASSFGRGTMGEKLFF. The CDR3 bases are TGTGCCAGCAGCTTCGGAAGGGGGACAATGGGGGAAAAACTGTTTTTT.

The chain combines TRBV6-6 with TRBJ2-1; D is ambiguous. V shed 10 bases and J shed 2 bases, with 12 bases lying between them. CDR1 is MNHNY and CDR2 is SVGAGI in the germline V gene (reference sequence). The CDR3 covers 13 residues. This CDR3 reads CATRAGAYNEQFF. DNA of the CDR3: TGTGCCACCCGGGCCGGAGCCTACAATGAGCAGTTCTTC.

V is TRBV30 and J is TRBJ1-4; D is undetermined. Trimming removed 2 bases from V and 8 bases from J, with 18 bases in between. The CDR3 runs 15 residues. The V gene's germline CDR1 is GTSNPN and CDR2 SVGIG (reference sequence). The CDR3 nucleotides are TGTGCCTGGAGTATACAAAAAGGACCACTCGAAAAACTGTTTTTT. Its translation is CAWSIQKGPLEKLFF.

This clone was seen a few times. V usage is TRBV5-1 and J usage is TRBJ2-5; 11 bases are shared with TRBD2. Trimming removed 4 bases from V and 1 base from J; junction bases left unmatched: 6. Germline CDR1 and CDR2: SGHRS and YFSETQ. The CDR3 covers 16 residues. The CDR3 DNA reads as TGCGCCAGCAGCACTGGACTAGCGGGCCCCCAAGAGACCCAGTACTTC. Its protein is CASSTGLAGPQETQYF. Supplemented by reference TRBV5-1 and TRBJ2-5, the full variable domain reads KAGVTQTPRYLIKTRGQQVTLSCSPISGHRSVSWYQQTPGQGLQFLFEYFSETQRNKGNFPGRFSGRQFSNSRSEMNVSTLELGDSALYLCASSTGLAGPQETQYFGPGTRLLVL.

Only a few counts were recorded for this clone. The V call is TRBV5-1, the J call TRBJ2-1; 12 nucleotides align to TRBD1. The CDR3 consists of 14 residues. V dropped 6 bases and J dropped 6; count of bases not matched to a gene: 4. In germline, CDR1 is SGHRS, CDR2 YFSETQ. DNA for the CDR3: TGCGCCAGCATGAGGGACAGGGGGCGCAATGAGCAGTTCTTC. It is translated as CASMRDRGRNEQFF.

This clone was detected a few times. J is TRBJ2-3 and V is TRBV6-4; 11 nucleotides align to TRBD2. The CDR3 runs to 16 residues. With 0 bases clipped from V and 2 bases from J, the junction kept 1 base outside the gene matches. CDR1 is MRHNA and CDR2 is SNTAGT in the germline V gene. The CDR3 bases are TGTGCCAGCAGTGACTCTAGCGGGGGGGCCACAGATACGCAGTATTTT. It specifies CASSDSSGGATDTQYF.

J is TRBJ1-2 and V is TRBV5-1, with 11 bases identical to TRBD1. Germline V gene lookup returns CDR1 SGHRS and CDR2 YFSETQ. The CDR3 is 14 amino acids. With V trimmed by 4 bases and J by 7 bases, 6 bases remained unmatched. The CDR3 DNA sequence: TGCGCCAGCAGCGGTGGACAGGGGGCGTTTGGCTACACCTTC. Its translation is CASSGGQGAFGYTF.

The J gene is TRBJ2-3, the V gene TRBV29-1, with TRBD1 as a possible D gene (6 bases). Germline V gives CDR1 SQVTM, CDR2 ANQGSEA. V lost 0 bases to trimming and J lost 2 bases, with 21 bases between them. This CDR3 region has 18 residues. As DNA, the CDR3 is TGCAGCGTTGAAGATCCACTCATGGGGCAGGGGCCCACAGATACGCAGTATTTT. Translating it yields CSVEDPLMGQGPTDTQYF.

The chain recombines TRBV9 with TRBJ1-2, with 9 bases that match TRBD1. Trimming at V came to 3 bases and at J to 4 bases, leaving 7 bases not matched to a gene. This CDR3 has 15 amino acids. Per the germline V gene, CDR1 is SGDLS and CDR2 is YYNGEE. The DNA for the CDR3 is TGTGCCAGCAGCGCGGGACAGGGATTTTTCTATGGCTACACCTTC. Protein product: CASSAGQGFFYGYTF.

The chain joins TRBV4-1 to TRBJ2-3; D possibly uses TRBD1 or TRBD2 (5 bases each). The V and J ends lost 0 bases and 10 bases respectively, with 20 bases between them. The germline V gene has CDR1 MGHRA and CDR2 YSYEKL. This CDR3 comprises 16 residues. CDR3 DNA: TGCGCCAGCAGCCAAGATCAGGGACCCGACATGAGGGCGCAGTATTTT. It codes for CASSQDQGPDMRAQYF.

The V call is TRBV30, the J call TRBJ1-6; no clear D. The CDR3 sequence is 12 residues long. The V end lost 1 base, the J end lost 9 bases, and 7 bases lay between the germline ends. Germline assignment: CDR1 GTSNPN and CDR2 SVGIG (reference sequence). CDR3 sequence: CAWSGEVSPLHF. CDR3 sequence (DNA): TGTGCCTGGAGTGGTGAGGTTTCACCCCTCCACTTT.

The V and J genes are TRBV5-6 and TRBJ1-3, with no clear D. Trimming cost V 7 bases and J 0 bases, with 8 bases left between them. Germline assignment: CDR1 SGHDT and CDR2 YYEEEE. The CDR3 has 13 amino acids. The CDR3 region is CASLPISGNTIYF. DNA for the CDR3: TGTGCCAGCTTACCAATCTCTGGAAACACCATATATTTT.